The sequence of this TCR beta chain was determined in a study of blood T cells in healthy people across ages. V gave up 5 bases and J gave up 11 bases, with 24 bases separating them. The CDR3 is 14 amino acids. Germline loops: CDR1 SQVTM, CDR2 ANQGSEA. Peripheral blood, roughly 9.1 milliliters per donor, was collected. Each sample yielded at least 7 million isolated PBMCs. A second PCR, run for about 7 to 11 cycles, used a sample-barcoded 5' primer plus a J-beta primer mix. Every cDNA molecule carried a tag from a template-switch adaptor bearing 12 random nucleotides. TCRdb analysed the 5' RACE reads with MiXCR anew, one entry per CDR3 protein. Of over 1,500,000 distinct CDR3 sequences detected, about 49% appear once; the ten largest clones hold over 2%. Turning to this clonotype: Its target is unknown.

Whole-study findings and limits: The recorded TCR beta diversity per million T cells decreased in a roughly linear manner with age.

This receptor was obtained from a woman aged 40 to 55 in good health. Source material: blood. The chain employs TRBV29-1 and TRBJ2-5; tentatively, D is TRBD1 or TRBD2 (5 bases each). CDR3 region: CSVLLGTSAYKQYF. The CDR3, as DNA: TGCAGCGTTTTACTAGGGACCTCCGCCTACAAGCAGTACTTC. Supplemented by reference TRBV29-1 and TRBJ2-5, the full variable domain reads SAVISQKPSRDICQRGTSLTIQCQVDSQVTMMFWYRQQPGQSLTLIATANQGSEATYESGFVIDKFPISRPNLTFSTLTVSNMSPEDSSIYLCSVLLGTSAYKQYFGPGTRLLVL.